This T cell receptor beta chain was sequenced during a study of cytomegalovirus exposure and HLA in healthy donors (TCRdb year 2017). Describing the broader study: An earlier analysis of roughly 500 of the donors reported approximately 300 Gb of sequence data and some 120 million unique TCR beta sequences from roughly 180 million T cells. Rather than drawing on any new phenotypic data, the later analysis identified candidate immune exposures from TCR beta sequences and the way those sequences occurred across donors. In addition to the first cohort of 650 to 750 subjects, a separate validation cohort of 120 different subjects was used. The number of donors typed differed by locus, with roughly 620-640 for A, B, C, DRB1 and DQB1, around 520 for DQA1, over 600 for DPA1, and 450 to 480 for DPB1. The study combined high-throughput TCR immunosequencing, statistical association of individual TCRs with disease status, and machine learning to predict cytomegalovirus infection status. HLA typing covered class I and class II loci at four-digit resolution. Roughly 300 gigabases of sequencing data and roughly 81 million unique TCR sequences made up an early release that covered roughly 670 HLA-typed donors. Alongside the repertoire data, information on donor age, sex, ethnicity and CMV serostatus was compiled. A later genetic analysis used genome-wide SNP genotypes for about three fifths of the 666 donors, treating that subset as a discovery cohort. The aim of the study was to test whether cataloging public T cell receptors could identify signatures of past pathogen exposure. To study patterns of TCR occurrence, a later analysis re-analyzed previously published TCR beta repertoires from 650 to 750 donors and added high-resolution HLA genotyping. Among the roughly 370 genotyped donors, roughly 80% belonged to the genetic ancestry cluster associated with self-reported Caucasian donors. Among approximately 370 genotyped donors of the cohort, an average of roughly 230,000 unique TCR beta nucleotide sequences was sequenced per donor, of which approximately 19% were non-productive. All discovery cohort repertoires had been generated on a single sequencing platform. The study profiled the T cell repertoires of fewer than 850 subjects by immunosequencing and related them to cytomegalovirus serostatus. In an earlier analysis of around 540 of the donors, high-throughput TCR beta sequencing was used to judge whether each TCR beta V gene segment behaved as functional or pseudogenic. Because of strong linkage in the cohort, roughly five DR-DQ haplotypes were treated as single units for association and clustering. Findings and caveats that apply to the study as a whole: In this cohort, only TCR beta chains were sequenced, and detectable features were limited by the absence of alpha or paired-chain data. An association between a missense DCLRE1C variant and V-gene and J-gene trimming of TCR beta chains was found in a later genetic analysis and replicated in an independent cohort. CMV serostatus was the only immune exposure information available for the cohort. According to a later genetic analysis, donors in an Asian-associated ancestry cluster had fewer N-insertions in productive TCRs than the approximately 690-donor mean. Linkage disequilibrium might explain the correlated functional status among segregating V segments, but an unknown experimental factor could not be excluded. It was suggested by the authors that the approach could potentially be generalized to other disease states and immunological phenotypes. An earlier analysis of several hundred of the donors showed that most TCR beta V segments appeared in productive rearrangements either about 90% or about 30% of the time, which broadly matched IMGT annotations. In a later analysis, TCR association rates were found to vary across HLA loci, with the most associated TCRs seen for DRB1 alleles and the fewest for HLA-C alleles. A further reported finding was that TCR beta sequences accurately predicted the HLA-A and HLA-B alleles for most subjects in the first cohort. Assigning TCR associations to individual alleles was difficult when HLA alleles, especially DR and DQ, strongly co-occurred. While some public TCRs were present in many individuals, most TCR sequences turned up only very rarely across donors. Because some donors lacked HLA typing at each locus, the association tests relied only on the typed subset. In a later analysis, HLA-associated TCR beta chains were found to be more clonally expanded and to have lower generation probabilities than equally common non-associated chains. The classifier was reported to diagnose cytomegalovirus status with high specificity and sensitivity in both the original cohort and the validation cohort. In a later analysis, several top co-occurrence clusters were reported to appear linked to parvovirus B19, influenza, CMV and Epstein-Barr virus. The presence/absence analyses assumed that sequencing depth was roughly uniform across donors, and that assumption may not be true. In vitro tests confirmed that a few of the cytomegalovirus-associated TCR beta chains recognize cytomegalovirus antigens. Some IMGT-functional V segments, including TRBV6-2 and TRBV6-3, could not be distinguished by the 87-base-pair reads and were therefore excluded. A later analysis associated 15,000 or so TCR beta sequences with specific HLA alleles at a false discovery rate of 0.05. Most CMV-associated TCR beta chains appeared to be HLA-restricted in a later analysis, and the HLA associations seemed to be driven largely by CMV exposure. The earlier analysis of nearly 600 of the donors excluded about 16 rarely observed V segments, including chromosome 9 orphons, because counts were too low. The study listed approximately 150 TCR beta chains as associated with cytomegalovirus. A cluster of highly shared sequence variants was judged likely to be a technical artifact of the sequencing pipeline.

Library construction relied on the immunoSEQ multiplex PCR assay. The multiplex PCR relied on a mix of 60 forward primers for TCR Vbeta segments and 13 reverse primers for TCR Jbeta segments. The CDR3 region of rearranged TCR beta genes was amplified from genomic DNA with a multiplex PCR assay. Amplified TCR beta libraries were sequenced as 87-base-pair reads on the Illumina HiSeq System. Regarding the original processing steps: A later analysis tallied 70 million to 100 million unique TCR beta chains across the 600 to 700 repertoires, and around 9.9 million of those chains were shared by two or more donors. To remove PCR and sequencing errors, raw reads were error-corrected and collapsed into unique sequences using a nearest-neighbor algorithm that merged closely related sequences. CDR3 sequences were aligned to IMGT reference sequences to assign V, D and J gene segments. Each retained sequence needed at least a six-nucleotide match to both a V gene segment and a J gene segment. A rearrangement was called productive if the CDR3 had no stop codons and remained in frame with V and J, and every other rearrangement was called non-productive. CDR3 was defined according to IMGT convention as the region running from the second conserved V-encoded cysteine to the conserved J-encoded phenylalanine. In an earlier analysis of 587 of the donors, sequences lacking an unambiguous match to a single V gene segment were excluded. In an earlier analysis of 587 of the donors, V segments were called functional above 56.7% productive rearrangements and were called segregating when the between-donor standard deviation exceeded 5%. To diagnose cytomegalovirus status from the catalog of TCR beta chain sequences, a statistical classification framework was built. V and J gene assignment, in a later analysis, came from comparing TCR nucleotide sequences with IMGT/GENE-DB human TR gene sequences. Using the TCRdist pipeline, a later analysis assigned CDR3 sequences along with most-parsimonious VDJ recombination scenarios. In a later analysis, every TCR beta chain was defined by the combination of its CDR3 amino acid sequence and its V-gene family, and reads without a unique V-gene family were dropped. As a way to deal with suspected cross-contamination and a sequencing artifact, a later analysis dropped roughly 600 nucleotide sequences that were highly shared and had low generation probability. In a later analysis, a clonal expansion index was calculated for each public chain from normalized within-repertoire ranks of inferred template counts. Generation probabilities in a later analysis came from a VDJ recombination model fitted to out-of-frame rearrangements, and those results were checked against IGoR. A later analysis scored TCR-TCR, TCR-HLA and TCR-CMV co-occurrence with hypergeometric tests, applying a repertoire-size bias correction to TCR pairs. A later analysis estimated false discovery rates by permuting HLA or CMV assignments 20 times. In a later analysis, co-occurring TCRs were grouped with DBSCAN, and TCRdist sequence similarity was added when clustering was performed within HLA-allele-positive subsets. For co-occurrence clustering, repertoires with fewer than 30,000 or more than 120,000 public chains were excluded, along with about five repertoires with anomalous nucleotide sharing. Held by TCRdb, this immuneACCESS table contains in-frame sequences only and omits some clones. Under half of the omission traces to an unresolved V gene where checked; the cause of the rest is unknown. V and J calls plus clone size are reproduced from that table; the DNA served to infer D and trimming. This sample gives 130,000 or so clones in total; roughly 75% of them show up just once. More than 2.5% of the sample is held by the ten biggest clonotypes.

The cysteine opens and the phenylalanine closes a CDR3 of 15 amino acids. Only the CDR3 region is kept as DNA, spanning 45 bases read in frame from base 1. From a lookup of the germline V gene, CDR1 and CDR2 are SGHRS and YFSETQ. Trimming removed 2 bases from V and 2 bases from J, leaving 13 bases between the germline ends. The cohort consisted of 650 to 700 healthy bone marrow donors. Cohort members were all nominally healthy when sampled, although unrecorded immune exposures were likely present. The donor was CMV seronegative and belonged to the group of 350 to 400 seronegative cohort members. A peripheral blood sample was provided by each donor, and peripheral blood mononuclear cells were used for TCR beta sequencing. Genomic DNA extraction from the blood cell samples was performed with the Qiagen DNeasy Blood Extraction Kit. With respect to this clone: This clone's antigen is unknown. There are no base qualities to consult, and no much larger clone falls within one base.

The chain is encoded by TRBV5-1 joined to TRBJ2-5; D gene: possibly TRBD2, on 6 matching bases. Specimen: PBMCs. The receptor's source is a man between 40 and 49 years old in good health and CMV-seronegative. At the DNA level, the sequence is TGCGCCAGCAGCTTAATGGGGACTTCACAAGAGACCCAGTACTTC. Translated, this gives CASSLMGTSQETQYF.